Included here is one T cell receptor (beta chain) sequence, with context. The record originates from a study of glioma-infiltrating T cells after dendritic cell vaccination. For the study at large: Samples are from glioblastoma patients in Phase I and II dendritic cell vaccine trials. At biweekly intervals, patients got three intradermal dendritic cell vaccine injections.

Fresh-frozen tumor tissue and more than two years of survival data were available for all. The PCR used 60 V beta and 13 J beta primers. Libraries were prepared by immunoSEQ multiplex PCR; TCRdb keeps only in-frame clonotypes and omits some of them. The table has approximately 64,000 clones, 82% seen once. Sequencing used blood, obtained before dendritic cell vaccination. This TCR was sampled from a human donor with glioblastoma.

CDR3 nucleotides: TGTGCCAGCAGCTTGGTGGGCCCCAATGAGCAGTTCTTC. As protein: CASSLVGPNEQFF. The V gene is TRBV5-6, the J gene TRBJ2-1, with D unclear. This CDR3 is 13 amino acids long. Germline V gene sequence: CDR1 SGHDT, CDR2 YYEEEE. V was cut by 0 bases and J by 6 bases, with 7 bases left in between. Based on the CDR3 plus reference TRBV5-6 and TRBJ2-1, the full variable domain is DAGVTQSPTHLIKTRGQQVTLRCSPKSGHDTVSWYQQALGQGPQFIFQYYEEEERQRGNFPDRFSGHQFPNYSSELNVNALLLGDSALYLCASSLVGPNEQFFGPGTRLTVL.